A single sample gave rise to the 17 T cell receptor beta chains below, sequenced in a study of blood T cell repertoires in COVID-19. TCRdb's table, derived via immunoSEQ multiplex PCR, lists solely in-frame clones and lacks some. The sample lists 300,000 or so clones, more than 85% seen once, with 2.2% in the top ten. The sample comprised peripheral blood. These receptors came from a woman in her thirties with COVID-19, enrolled during active disease.

There are a few counts of this clone. The chain uses TRBV6-5 and TRBJ2-3; 8 nucleotides agree with TRBD2. This CDR3 is built from 14 residues. V shed 2 bases and J 3 bases; nucleotides not matched to a gene: 1. CDR1 and CDR2 from the germline V gene are MNHEY and SVGAGI. The CDR3 here is CASSYLAGTDTQYF. DNA for the CDR3: TGTGCCAGCAGTTACCTAGCGGGTACAGATACGCAGTATTTT.

The chain has TRBV28 and TRBJ1-5; the match to TRBD1 covers 7 bases. The germline CDR1 and CDR2 sequences are MDHEN and SYDVKM. This CDR3 comprises 14 residues. The trim removed 7 bases at V and 4 bases at J, leaving 7 bases unmatched. CDR3 in DNA: TGTGCCAGCACCTATGGACAGGATAATCAGCCCCAGCATTTT. Residues: CASTYGQDNQPQHF.

J is TRBJ1-1 and V is TRBV7-2; tentative D call: TRBD1 (5 bases). The V end was cut by 4 bases, the J end by 1 base, with 16 bases between. The CDR3 loop spans 16 amino acids. CDR1 is SGHTA, CDR2 FQGNSA, per germline. CDR3 nucleotide sequence: TGTGCCAGCAGCTCCGTGGCAGGGCGGGAGAACACTGAAGCTTTCTTT. It yields the protein CASSSVAGRENTEAFF.

The rearrangement uses TRBV13 and TRBJ1-2; D may be TRBD1 (6 bases). The CDR3 consists of 13 residues. The germline CDR1 and CDR2 sequences are PRHDT and FYEKMQ (reference sequence). V was clipped by 2 bases and J by 7 bases, with 11 bases between them. Here the CDR3 reads CASSLYRETGYTF. Here the CDR3 DNA reads TGTGCCAGCAGCTTATACAGGGAAACTGGCTACACCTTC.

This sequence joins TRBV2 and TRBJ1-2; no firm D call. V lost 2 bases to trimming and J lost 2 bases, with 9 bases between them. Germline V lookup: CDR1 SNHLY, CDR2 FYNNEI. The CDR3 contains 14 residues. This CDR3 is CASSELNSNYGYTF. CDR3 in DNA: TGTGCCAGCAGTGAATTGAACAGCAACTATGGCTACACCTTC.

The chain carries TRBV19 and TRBJ2-5, with a possible D match to TRBD1 (6 bases). The CDR3 spans 13 residues. The germline V gene has CDR1 LNHDA and CDR2 SQIVND (reference sequence). Trimming took 4 bases from V and 4 from J, leaving 10 bases between them. CDR3 residues: CASSTGALETQYF. CDR3 coding DNA: TGTGCCAGTAGTACAGGGGCGCTAGAGACCCAGTACTTC.

The chain employs TRBV5-4 and TRBJ2-3; TRBD2 aligns across 8 bases. Germline V gene sequence: CDR1 SGHNT, CDR2 YYREEE (reference sequence). Unmatched junction bases numbered 5, after V lost 3 bases and J lost 2 bases. CDR3 length: 15 amino acids. The CDR3 here is CASSSAGDVTDTQYF. The CDR3 DNA follows: TGTGCCAGCAGCTCAGCGGGAGATGTCACAGATACGCAGTATTTT.

The chain has TRBV7-9 and TRBJ2-7, with 8 bases aligning to TRBD2. Germline values: CDR1 SEHNR, CDR2 FQNEAQ (reference sequence). The CDR3 is 14 amino acids. V lost 3 bases to trimming and J lost 3 bases; unmatched junction nucleotides: 4. The DNA of the CDR3 is TGTGCCAGCAGCTTTGCGGGAGGAAGCTACGAGCAGTACTTC. It codes for CASSFAGGSYEQYF.

The V and J genes are TRBV27 and TRBJ2-2, with D possibly matching TRBD1 (6 bases). V was cut by 5 bases and J by 5 bases, with 12 bases left in between. The CDR3 has 14 residues. Looked up from germline, CDR1 is MNHEY and CDR2 is SMNVEV (reference sequence). This CDR3 is CASSAYRETGELFF. The CDR3 nucleotides are TGTGCCAGCAGTGCCTACAGGGAAACCGGGGAGCTGTTTTTT.

This clone has only a few counts. The chain combines TRBV29-1 with TRBJ1-1; D uncertain. This CDR3 is built from 12 residues. Germline loops: CDR1 SQVTM, CDR2 ANQGSEA. V lost 6 bases and J 5 bases, leaving 13 bases between the germline ends. In DNA, the CDR3 is TGCAGCGTCCAAAGGAGGGAGACTGAAGCTTTCTTT. As protein: CSVQRRETEAFF. The full variable domain, rest sourced from reference TRBV29-1 and TRBJ1-1, is SAVISQKPSRDICQRGTSLTIQCQVDSQVTMMFWYRQQPGQSLTLIATANQGSEATYESGFVIDKFPISRPNLTFSTLTVSNMSPEDSSIYLCSVQRRETEAFFGQGTRLTVV.

The CDR3 loop reads CASGPRGGGNTIYF. CDR3 in DNA: TGTGCCAGCGGTCCTAGGGGAGGTGGAAACACCATATATTTT. J is TRBJ1-3 and V is TRBV28; weak D call: TRBD1 (5 bases). This CDR3 spans 14 amino acids. The germline V gene encodes CDR1 MDHEN and CDR2 SYDVKM. With 8 bases removed from V and 3 bases from J, the gap between germline ends came to 14 bases. The complete variable domain, with remaining parts taken from reference TRBV28 and TRBJ1-3, reads DVKVTQSSRYLVKRTGEKVFLECVQDMDHENMFWYRQDPGLGLRLIYFSYDVKMKEKGDIPEGYSVSREKKERFSLILESASTNQTSMYLCASGPRGGGNTIYFGEGSWLTVV.

The V call is TRBV5-1, the J call TRBJ2-2; 8 bases are a match to TRBD2. The germline V gene encodes CDR1 SGHRS and CDR2 YFSETQ. J gave up 3 bases and V 4 bases, and 5 bases lay outside the gene matches. CDR3 length equals 15 residues. CDR3 sequence: CASSELAGYTGELFF. DNA for the CDR3: TGCGCCAGCAGCGAGTTAGCGGGATACACCGGGGAGCTGTTTTTT.

V and J are TRBV28 and TRBJ1-2, with TRBD1 identical over 9 bases. V lost 6 bases and J lost 5; bases outside the gene matches: 19. Per germline, CDR1 MDHEN and CDR2 SYDVKM. The CDR3 has 18 residues. CDR3: CASSPPDRGNRARYGYTF. The CDR3 coding sequence is TGTGCCAGCAGCCCCCCTGACAGGGGGAATCGGGCACGGTATGGCTACACCTTC.

V gene TRBV11-2 combines with J gene TRBJ1-2, with D perhaps matching TRBD1 (5 bases). Germline V lookup: CDR1 SGHAT, CDR2 FQNNGV. V lost 1 base and J 6 bases, leaving 15 bases between the germline ends. The length of the CDR3 is 15 residues. The CDR3 sequence is CASSLVRGGVDGYTF. In nucleotides, the CDR3 is TGTGCCAGCAGCTTAGTTCGGGGGGGAGTAGATGGCTACACCTTC. The whole variable domain, remainder taken from reference TRBV11-2 and TRBJ1-2, is EAGVAQSPRYKIIEKRQSVAFWCNPISGHATLYWYQQILGQGPKLLIQFQNNGVVDDSQLPKDRFSAERLKGVDSTLKIQPAKLEDSAVYLCASSLVRGGVDGYTFGSGTRLTVV.

This chain's CDR3 is CSASNPFNTGELFF. For the CDR3, the DNA is TGCAGTGCTAGTAATCCATTTAACACCGGGGAGCTGTTTTTT. The gene calls are TRBV20-1 and TRBJ2-2; the D is unclear. V lost 3 bases to trimming and J lost 2 bases, with 10 bases between them. From germline, CDR1 is DFQATT and CDR2 SNEGSKA (reference sequence). This CDR3 spans 14 amino acids.

This chain joins TRBV24-1 and TRBJ2-5; 7 nucleotides agree with TRBD1. This CDR3 has 17 residues. Trimming cost V 3 bases and J 1 base; bases outside gene matches: 10. Germline CDR1 and CDR2: KGHDR and SFDVKD. The CDR3 DNA follows: TGTGCCACCAGTGATCCATCCCCTGGGGACAGCCAAGAGACCCAGTACTTC. It yields the protein CATSDPSPGDSQETQYF.

The chain combines TRBV29-1 with TRBJ1-1; no reliable D call. The CDR3 has 11 amino acids. V lost 4 bases, J lost 7 bases, and 10 bases lay in between. Germline-derived CDR1 and CDR2 are SQVTM and ANQGSEA. The chain's CDR3 is CSVALLGEAFF. The CDR3 nucleotides read TGCAGCGTTGCCCTTCTAGGTGAAGCTTTCTTT.